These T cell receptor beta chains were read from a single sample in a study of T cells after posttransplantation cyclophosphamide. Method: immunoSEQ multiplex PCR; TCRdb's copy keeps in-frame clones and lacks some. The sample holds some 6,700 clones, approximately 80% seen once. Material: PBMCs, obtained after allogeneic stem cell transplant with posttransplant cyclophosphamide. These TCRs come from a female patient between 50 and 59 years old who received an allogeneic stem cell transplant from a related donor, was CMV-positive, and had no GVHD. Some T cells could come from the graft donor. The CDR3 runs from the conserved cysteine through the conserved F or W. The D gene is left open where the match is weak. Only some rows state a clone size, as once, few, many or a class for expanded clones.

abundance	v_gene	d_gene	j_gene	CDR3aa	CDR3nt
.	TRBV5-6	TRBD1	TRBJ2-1	CASSWGTVNEQFF	TGTGCCAGCAGCTGGGGGACAGTGAATGAGCAGTTCTTC
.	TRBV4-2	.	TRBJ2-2	CASSSRSGTGELFF	TGTGCCAGCAGCTCACGTTCAGGTACCGGGGAGCTGTTTTTT
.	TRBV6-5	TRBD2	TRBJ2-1	CASSGLAGPYNEQFF	TGTGCCAGCAGTGGACTAGCGGGCCCATACAATGAGCAGTTCTTC
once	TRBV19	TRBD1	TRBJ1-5	CASSIVSGQGLQPQHF	TGTGCCAGTAGTATAGTTTCCGGACAGGGCCTTCAGCCCCAGCATTTT
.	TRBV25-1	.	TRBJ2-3	CASSQNQSSTDTQYF	TGTGCCAGCAGCCAAAACCAAAGCAGCACAGATACGCAGTATTTT
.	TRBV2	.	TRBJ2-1	CASSEARGIDNEQFF	TGTGCCAGCAGTGAAGCAAGAGGGATCGACAATGAGCAGTTCTTC
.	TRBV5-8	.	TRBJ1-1	CASSWDIQNTEAFF	TGTGCCAGCAGCTGGGACATCCAGAACACTGAAGCTTTCTTT
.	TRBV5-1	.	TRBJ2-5	CASSLSQVETQYF	TGCGCCAGCAGCTTGAGTCAGGTGGAGACCCAGTACTTC
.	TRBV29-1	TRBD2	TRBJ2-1	CSDAKGGLHGEQFF	TGCAGCGATGCTAAGGGAGGGCTACACGGAGAGCAGTTCTTC
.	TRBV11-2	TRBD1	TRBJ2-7	CASYRDSNSYEQYF	TGTGCCAGCTACCGGGACAGTAACTCCTACGAGCAGTACTTC
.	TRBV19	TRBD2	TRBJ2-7	CASAAGGPAYEQYF	TGTGCCAGCGCAGCGGGGGGCCCCGCCTACGAGCAGTACTTC
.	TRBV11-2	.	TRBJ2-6	CASSLFRTPSSGANVLTF	TGTGCCAGCAGCTTATTTCGGACTCCCAGCTCTGGGGCCAACGTCCTGACTTTC
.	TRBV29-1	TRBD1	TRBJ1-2	CSARTGVGYTF	TGCAGCGCCCGGACAGGGGTTGGCTACACCTTC
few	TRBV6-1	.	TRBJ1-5	CASDRRGDQPQHF	TGTGCCTCCGACCGACGGGGAGATCAGCCCCAGCATTTT
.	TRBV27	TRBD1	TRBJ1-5	CASSPTGVGNQPQHF	TGTGCCAGCAGTCCTACAGGGGTAGGCAATCAGCCCCAGCATTTT
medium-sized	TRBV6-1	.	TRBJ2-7	CASSRMQEVAYEQYF	TGTGCCAGCAGTCGCATGCAGGAGGTCGCCTACGAGCAGTACTTC
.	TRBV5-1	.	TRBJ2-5	CASSLNVEETQYF	TGCGCCAGCAGCTTAAACGTAGAAGAGACCCAGTACTTC
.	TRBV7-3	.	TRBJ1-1	CASSLSGGYTEAFF	TGTGCCAGCAGCTTAAGCGGGGGGTACACTGAAGCTTTCTTT
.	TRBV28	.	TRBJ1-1	CASNSVNTEAFF	TGTGCCAGCAATTCAGTGAACACTGAAGCTTTCTTT
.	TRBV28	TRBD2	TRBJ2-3	CASSPPRLAGVADTQYF	TGTGCCAGCAGTCCCCCTCGACTAGCGGGAGTAGCCGATACGCAGTATTTT
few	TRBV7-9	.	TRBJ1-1	CASSPQMNTEAFF	TGTGCCAGCAGCCCCCAGATGAACACTGAAGCTTTCTTT
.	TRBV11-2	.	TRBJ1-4	CASSLGGFPMSGANEKLFF	TGTGCCAGCAGCTTAGGCGGGTTTCCTATGTCGGGGGCTAATGAAAAACTGTTTTTT
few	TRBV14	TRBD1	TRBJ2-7	CASSLAGQGSYEQYF	TGTGCCAGCAGCCTTGCGGGACAGGGTAGCTACGAGCAGTACTTC
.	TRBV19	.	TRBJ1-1	CASSIVRNTEAFF	TGTGCCAGTAGTATCGTCAGGAACACTGAAGCTTTCTTT
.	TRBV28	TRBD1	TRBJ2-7	CASSFLTGVGTYEQYF	TGTGCCAGCAGTTTCCTAACAGGGGTGGGAACCTACGAGCAGTACTTC
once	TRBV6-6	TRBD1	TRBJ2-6	CASSRDRAGANVLTF	TGTGCCAGCAGTCGTGACAGGGCTGGGGCCAACGTCCTGACTTTC
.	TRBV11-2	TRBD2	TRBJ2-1	CASILAGAYNEQFF	TGTGCCAGCATACTAGCGGGGGCATACAATGAGCAGTTCTTC
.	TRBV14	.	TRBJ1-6	CASRSHSYNSPLHF	TGTGCCAGCCGTAGTCACTCCTATAATTCCCCCCTCCACTTT
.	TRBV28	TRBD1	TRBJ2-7	CASSPGTGDEQYF	TGTGCCAGCAGCCCCGGGACAGGGGACGAGCAGTACTTC
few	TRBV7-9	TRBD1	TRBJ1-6	CASRTGGGSPLHF	TGTGCCAGCAGGACAGGGGGAGGATCACCCCTCCACTTT
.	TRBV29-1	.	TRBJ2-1	CSVCHDRLNEQFF	TGCAGCGTGTGCCACGACAGACTCAATGAGCAGTTCTTC
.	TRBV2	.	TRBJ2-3	CASSDSSMESTDTQYF	TGTGCCAGCAGTGACTCTAGCATGGAAAGCACAGATACGCAGTATTTT
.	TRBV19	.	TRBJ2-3	CASSMQRTQYF	TGTGCCAGTAGTATGCAGCGTACGCAGTATTTT
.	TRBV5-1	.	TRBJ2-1	CASSLTSFEQFF	TGCGCCAGCAGCCTTACTAGCTTTGAGCAGTTCTTC
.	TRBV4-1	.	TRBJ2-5	CASSQRQGQETQYF	TGCGCCAGCAGCCAACGGCAGGGCCAAGAGACCCAGTACTTC